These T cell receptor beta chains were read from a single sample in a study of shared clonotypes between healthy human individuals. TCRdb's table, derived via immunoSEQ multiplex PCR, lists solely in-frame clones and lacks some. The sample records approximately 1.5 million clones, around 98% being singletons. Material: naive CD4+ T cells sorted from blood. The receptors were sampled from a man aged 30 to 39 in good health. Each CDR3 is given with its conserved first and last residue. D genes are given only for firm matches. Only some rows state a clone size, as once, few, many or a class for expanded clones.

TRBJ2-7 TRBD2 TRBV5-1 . TGCGCCAGCAGCTTCGATGGACTAGCGGGCACCTTC CASSFDGLAGTF
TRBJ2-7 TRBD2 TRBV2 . TGTGCCAGCAGGGGGGGGAGCAGCTCCTACGAGCAGTACTTC CASRGGSSSYEQYF
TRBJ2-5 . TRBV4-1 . TGCGCCAGCAGCCTCCGGGACACACGGGAGACCCAGTACTTC CASSLRDTRETQYF
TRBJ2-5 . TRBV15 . TGTGCCACCAGCAGACAGACAGGACTCCAAGAGACCCAGTACTTC CATSRQTGLQETQYF
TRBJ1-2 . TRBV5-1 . TGCGCCAGCAGCTTGTGGGGGTCAACTAACTATGGCTACACCTTC CASSLWGSTNYGYTF
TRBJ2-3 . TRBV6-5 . TGTGCCAGCACCGCAAAATCAGATACGCAGTATTTT CASTAKSDTQYF
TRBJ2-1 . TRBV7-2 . TGTGCCAGCAGCCCCCGCTCATACAATGAGCAGTTCTTC CASSPRSYNEQFF
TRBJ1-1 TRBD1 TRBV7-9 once TGTGCCAGCAGCCTAAGACAGGGGGCCGGCACTGAAGCTTTCTTT CASSLRQGAGTEAFF
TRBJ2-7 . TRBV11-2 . TGTGCCAGCAGCTTAGATCGTAGATTCTCCTACGAGCAGTACTTC CASSLDRRFSYEQYF
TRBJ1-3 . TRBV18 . TGTGCCAGCTCACCGGTCGGACAGCTCTCTGGAAACACCATATATTTT CASSPVGQLSGNTIYF
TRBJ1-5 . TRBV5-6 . TGTGCCAGCAGTGATGGACAGCGCAATCAGCCCCAGCATTTT CASSDGQRNQPQHF
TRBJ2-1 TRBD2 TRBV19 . TGTGCCAGTACCCTTACTAGCGGGAGGGCCGGATACAATGAGCAGTTCTTC CASTLTSGRAGYNEQFF